This entry concerns a single T cell receptor beta chain. These data come from a study of blood T cells in healthy people across ages. Per the germline V gene, CDR1 is DFQATT and CDR2 is SNEGSKA (reference sequence). The CDR3 runs to 15 residues. V dropped 0 bases and J dropped 7 bases, with 19 bases sitting between them. It was with a sample-barcoded 5' primer and a J-beta primer mix that a second PCR of roughly 7 to 12 cycles was run. TCRdb used MiXCR to reprocess the 5' RACE reads, holding one entry per CDR3 protein. The sample has 700,000 to 800,000 distinct CDR3 sequences, 40% to 45% seen once. Every sample had a minimum of 6.5 million PBMCs isolated.

Sequencing used blood. The chain combines TRBV20-1 with TRBJ2-7; D unclear. This receptor was obtained from a woman aged 60-75 years in good health. Here the CDR3 DNA reads TGCAGTGCTAGAGACAGAAATAACCCCTACAATGAGCAGTACTTC. It codes for CSARDRNNPYNEQYF.